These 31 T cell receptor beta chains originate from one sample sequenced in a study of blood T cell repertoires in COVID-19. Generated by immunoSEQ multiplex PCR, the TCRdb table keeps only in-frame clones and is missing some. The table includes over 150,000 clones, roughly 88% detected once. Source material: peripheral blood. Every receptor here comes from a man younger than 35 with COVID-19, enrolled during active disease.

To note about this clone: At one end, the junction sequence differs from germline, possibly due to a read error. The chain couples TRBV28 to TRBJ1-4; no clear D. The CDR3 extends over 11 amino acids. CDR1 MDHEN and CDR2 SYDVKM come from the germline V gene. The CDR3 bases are TGTGCCAGCAGTTATAATGAAAAACTGCTTTTT. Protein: CASSYNEKLLF. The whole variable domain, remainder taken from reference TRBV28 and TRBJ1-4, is DVKVTQSSRYLVKRTGEKVFLECVQDMDHENMFWYRQDPGLGLRLIYFSYDVKMKEKGDIPEGYSVSREKKERFSLILESASTNQTSMYLCASSYNEKLLFGSGTQLSVL.

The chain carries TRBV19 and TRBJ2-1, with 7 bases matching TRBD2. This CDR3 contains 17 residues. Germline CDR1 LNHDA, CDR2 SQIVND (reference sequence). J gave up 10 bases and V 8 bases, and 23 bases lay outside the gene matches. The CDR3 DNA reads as TGTGCCAGTTCCGAATTAGCGGGCCTTGCAAACTCAGGGGAGCAGTTCTTC. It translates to CASSELAGLANSGEQFF.

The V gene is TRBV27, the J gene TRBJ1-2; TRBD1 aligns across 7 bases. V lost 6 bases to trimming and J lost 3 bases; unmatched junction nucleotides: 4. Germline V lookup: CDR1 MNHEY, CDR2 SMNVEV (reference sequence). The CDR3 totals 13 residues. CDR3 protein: CASRLRGDYGYTF. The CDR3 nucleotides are TGTGCCAGCAGGCTCAGGGGGGACTATGGCTACACCTTC.

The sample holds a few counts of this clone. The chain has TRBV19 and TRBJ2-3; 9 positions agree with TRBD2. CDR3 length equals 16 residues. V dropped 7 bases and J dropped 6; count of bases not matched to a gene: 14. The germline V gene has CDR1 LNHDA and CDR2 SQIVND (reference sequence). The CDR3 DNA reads TGTGCCAGTACCTCCAAGGGGCTAGCGGGGCCGGATACGCAGTATTTT. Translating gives CASTSKGLAGPDTQYF. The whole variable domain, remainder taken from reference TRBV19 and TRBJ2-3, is DGGITQSPKYLFRKEGQNVTLSCEQNLNHDAMYWYRQDPGQGLRLIYYSQIVNDFQKGDIAEGYSVSREKKESFPLTVTSAQKNPTAFYLCASTSKGLAGPDTQYFGPGTRLTVL.

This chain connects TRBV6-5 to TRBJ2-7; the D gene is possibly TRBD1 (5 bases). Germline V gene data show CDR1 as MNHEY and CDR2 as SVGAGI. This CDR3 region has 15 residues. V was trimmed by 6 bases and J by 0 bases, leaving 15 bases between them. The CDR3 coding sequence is TGTGCCAGCAGGCGACAGTTATCCGACTCCTACGAGCAGTACTTC. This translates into CASRRQLSDSYEQYF.

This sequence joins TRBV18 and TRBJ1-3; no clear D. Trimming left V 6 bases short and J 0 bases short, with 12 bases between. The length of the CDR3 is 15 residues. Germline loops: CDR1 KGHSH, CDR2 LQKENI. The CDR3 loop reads CASSPTEGSGNTIYF. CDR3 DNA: TGTGCCAGCTCTCCGACCGAGGGCTCTGGAAACACCATATATTTT.

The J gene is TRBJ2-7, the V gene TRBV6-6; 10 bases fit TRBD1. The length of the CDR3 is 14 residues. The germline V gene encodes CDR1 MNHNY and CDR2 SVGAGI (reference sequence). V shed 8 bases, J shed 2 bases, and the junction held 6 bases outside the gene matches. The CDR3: CASLGTGAPYEQYF. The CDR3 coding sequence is TGTGCCAGCCTCGGGACAGGGGCCCCCTACGAGCAGTACTTC.

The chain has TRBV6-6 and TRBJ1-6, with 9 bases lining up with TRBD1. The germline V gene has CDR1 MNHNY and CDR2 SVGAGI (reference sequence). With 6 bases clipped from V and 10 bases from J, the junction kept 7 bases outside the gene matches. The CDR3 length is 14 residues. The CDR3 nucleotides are TGTGCCAGCAGCCGGGACAGGGTTGGATCACCCCTCCACTTT. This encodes CASSRDRVGSPLHF.

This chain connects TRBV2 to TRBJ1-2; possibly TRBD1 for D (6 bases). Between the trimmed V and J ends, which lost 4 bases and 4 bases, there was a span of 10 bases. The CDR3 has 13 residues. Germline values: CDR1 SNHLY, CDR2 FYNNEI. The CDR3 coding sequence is TGTGCCAGCAGTGGAAAGGGGGTCTATGGCTACACCTTC. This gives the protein CASSGKGVYGYTF. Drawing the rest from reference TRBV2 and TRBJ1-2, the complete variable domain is EPEVTQTPSHQVTQMGQEVILRCVPISNHLYFYWYRQILGQKVEFLVSFYNNEISEKSEIFDDQFSVERPDGSNFTLKIRSTKLEDSAMYFCASSGKGVYGYTFGSGTRLTVV.

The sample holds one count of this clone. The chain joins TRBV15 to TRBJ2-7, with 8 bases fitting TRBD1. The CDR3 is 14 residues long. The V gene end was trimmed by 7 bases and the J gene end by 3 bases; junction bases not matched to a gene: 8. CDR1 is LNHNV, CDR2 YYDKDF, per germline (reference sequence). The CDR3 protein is CATNTGGDDYEQYF. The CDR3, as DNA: TGTGCCACCAACACAGGGGGTGATGACTACGAGCAGTACTTC.

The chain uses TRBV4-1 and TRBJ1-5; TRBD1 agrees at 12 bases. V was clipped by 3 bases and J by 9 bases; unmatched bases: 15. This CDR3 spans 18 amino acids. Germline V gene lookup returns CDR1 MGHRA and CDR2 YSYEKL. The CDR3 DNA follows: TGCGCCAGCAGCCAGGTCCCGGGACAGGGGGCCACATCCCGGCCCCAGCATTTT. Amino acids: CASSQVPGQGATSRPQHF.

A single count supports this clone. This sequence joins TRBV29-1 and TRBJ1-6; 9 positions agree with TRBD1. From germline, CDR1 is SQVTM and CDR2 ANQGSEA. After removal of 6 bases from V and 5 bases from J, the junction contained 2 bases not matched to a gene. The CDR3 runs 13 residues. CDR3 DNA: TGCAGCGTGCGGGACAGGGATAATTCACCCCTCCACTTT. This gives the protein CSVRDRDNSPLHF.

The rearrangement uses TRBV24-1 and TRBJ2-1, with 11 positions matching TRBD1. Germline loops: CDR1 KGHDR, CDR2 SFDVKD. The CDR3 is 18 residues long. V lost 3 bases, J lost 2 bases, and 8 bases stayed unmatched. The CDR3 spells CATSDLKPGQGAYNEQFF. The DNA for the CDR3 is TGTGCCACCAGTGATCTAAAACCGGGACAGGGGGCCTACAATGAGCAGTTCTTC.

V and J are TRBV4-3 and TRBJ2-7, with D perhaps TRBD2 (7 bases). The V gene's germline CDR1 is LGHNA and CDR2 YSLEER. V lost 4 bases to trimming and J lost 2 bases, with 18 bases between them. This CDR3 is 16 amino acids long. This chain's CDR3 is CASSLKLGRGPYEQYF. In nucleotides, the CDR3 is TGCGCCAGCAGCCTCAAACTTGGGCGGGGGCCCTACGAGCAGTACTTC.

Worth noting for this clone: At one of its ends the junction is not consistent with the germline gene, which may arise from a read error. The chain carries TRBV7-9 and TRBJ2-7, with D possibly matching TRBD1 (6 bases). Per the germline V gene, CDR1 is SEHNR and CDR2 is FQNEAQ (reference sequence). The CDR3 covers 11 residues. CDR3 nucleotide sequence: TGTGCCAGCAGCTCCAGGGGTAGCTGGGGTTTC. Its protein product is CASSSRGSWGF.

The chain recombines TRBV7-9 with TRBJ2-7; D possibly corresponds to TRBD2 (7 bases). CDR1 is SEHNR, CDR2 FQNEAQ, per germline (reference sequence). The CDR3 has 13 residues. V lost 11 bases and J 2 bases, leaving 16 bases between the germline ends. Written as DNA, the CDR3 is TGTGCCGTATTTTCGGGGGGCGCCTACGAGCAGTACTTC. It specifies CAVFSGGAYEQYF.

CDR3 amino acids: CASSPTGNQPQHF. The CDR3 nucleotides are TGTGCCAGCAGTCCTACAGGGAATCAGCCCCAGCATTTT. The genes are TRBV25-1 and TRBJ1-5; perhaps TRBD1 as D (6 bases). V lost 5 bases to trimming and J lost 4 bases, with 9 bases between them. Germline CDR1 is MGHDK and CDR2 is SYGVNS. The CDR3 consists of 13 residues.

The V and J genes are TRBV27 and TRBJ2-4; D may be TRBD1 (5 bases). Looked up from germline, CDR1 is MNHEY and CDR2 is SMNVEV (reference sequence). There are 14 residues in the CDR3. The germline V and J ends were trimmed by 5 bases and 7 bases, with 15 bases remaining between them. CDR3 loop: CASSPPDRRNIQYF. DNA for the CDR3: TGTGCCAGCAGTCCTCCCGACAGAAGGAACATTCAGTACTTC.

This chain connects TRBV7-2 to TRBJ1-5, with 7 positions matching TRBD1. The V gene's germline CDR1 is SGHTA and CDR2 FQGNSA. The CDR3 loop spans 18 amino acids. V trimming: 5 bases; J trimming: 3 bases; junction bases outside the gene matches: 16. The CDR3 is CASSPTNLGTAINQPQHF. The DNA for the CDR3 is TGTGCCAGCAGCCCGACCAACCTAGGGACAGCTATCAATCAGCCCCAGCATTTT.

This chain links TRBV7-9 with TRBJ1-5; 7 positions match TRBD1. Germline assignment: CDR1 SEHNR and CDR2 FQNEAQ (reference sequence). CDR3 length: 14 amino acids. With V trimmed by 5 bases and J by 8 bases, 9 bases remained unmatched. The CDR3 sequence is CASSPGQEGKPQHF. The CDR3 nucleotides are TGTGCCAGCAGCCCAGGACAGGAGGGTAAGCCCCAGCATTTT.

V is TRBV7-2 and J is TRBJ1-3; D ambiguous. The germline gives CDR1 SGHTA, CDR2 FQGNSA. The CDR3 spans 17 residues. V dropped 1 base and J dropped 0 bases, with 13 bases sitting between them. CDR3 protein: CASSLGRGPSSGNTIYF. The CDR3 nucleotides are TGTGCCAGCAGCTTAGGTAGAGGCCCAAGCTCTGGAAACACCATATATTTT.

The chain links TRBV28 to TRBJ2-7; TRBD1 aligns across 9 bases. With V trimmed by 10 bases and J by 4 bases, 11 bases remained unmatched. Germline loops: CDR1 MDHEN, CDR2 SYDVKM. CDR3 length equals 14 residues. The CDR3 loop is CATLVGTGSYEQYF. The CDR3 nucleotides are TGTGCCACCCTGGTGGGGACAGGGTCATACGAGCAGTACTTC.

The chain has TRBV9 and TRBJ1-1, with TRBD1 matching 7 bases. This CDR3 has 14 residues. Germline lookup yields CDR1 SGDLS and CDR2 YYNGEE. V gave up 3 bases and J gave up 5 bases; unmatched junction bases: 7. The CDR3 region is CASSEDAGGTEAFF. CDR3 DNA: TGTGCCAGCAGCGAGGACGCAGGGGGGACTGAAGCTTTCTTT.

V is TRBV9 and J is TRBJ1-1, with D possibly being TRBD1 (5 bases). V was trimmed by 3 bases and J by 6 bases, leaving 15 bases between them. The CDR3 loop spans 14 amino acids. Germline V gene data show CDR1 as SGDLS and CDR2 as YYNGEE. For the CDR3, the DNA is TGTGCCAGCAGCGGGCGGGGGGTGACTTCTGAAGCTTTCTTT. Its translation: CASSGRGVTSEAFF.

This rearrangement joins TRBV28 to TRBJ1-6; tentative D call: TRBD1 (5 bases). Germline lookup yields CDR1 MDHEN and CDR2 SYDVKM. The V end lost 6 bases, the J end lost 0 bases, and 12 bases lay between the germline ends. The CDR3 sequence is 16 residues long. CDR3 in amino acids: CASRESRGSYNSPLHF. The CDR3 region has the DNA TGTGCCAGCAGAGAATCAAGGGGCTCCTATAATTCACCCCTCCACTTT.

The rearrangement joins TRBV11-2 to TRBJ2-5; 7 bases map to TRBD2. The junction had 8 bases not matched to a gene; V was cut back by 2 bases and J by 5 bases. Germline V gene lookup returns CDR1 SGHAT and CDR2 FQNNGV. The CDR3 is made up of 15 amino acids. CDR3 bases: TGTGCCAGCAGCTTAAACGCGGGAGTAGGGGAGACCCAGTACTTC. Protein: CASSLNAGVGETQYF.

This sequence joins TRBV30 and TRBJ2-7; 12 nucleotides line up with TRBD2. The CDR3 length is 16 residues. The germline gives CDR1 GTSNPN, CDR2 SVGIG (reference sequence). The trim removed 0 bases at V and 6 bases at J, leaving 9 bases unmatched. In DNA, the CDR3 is TGTGCCTGGAGTGTAAGACAGGCTAGCGGGAGGGGCGAGCAGTACTTC. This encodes CAWSVRQASGRGEQYF.

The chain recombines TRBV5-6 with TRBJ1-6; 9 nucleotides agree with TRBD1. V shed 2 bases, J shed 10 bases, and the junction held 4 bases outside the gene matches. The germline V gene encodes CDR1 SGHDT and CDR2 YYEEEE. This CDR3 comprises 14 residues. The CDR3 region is CASSFRTGVSPLHF. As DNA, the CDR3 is TGTGCCAGCAGCTTTCGGACAGGGGTCTCACCCCTCCACTTT.

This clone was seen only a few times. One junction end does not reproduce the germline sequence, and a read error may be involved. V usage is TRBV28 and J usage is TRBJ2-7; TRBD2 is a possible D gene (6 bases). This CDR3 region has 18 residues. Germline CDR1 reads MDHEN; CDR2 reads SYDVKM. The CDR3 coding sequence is TGTGCCAGCAGTTTGTTTTGGCTGAGGAGGGACGCCTCCCACGAGCAGTACTTC. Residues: CASSLFWLRRDASHEQYF.

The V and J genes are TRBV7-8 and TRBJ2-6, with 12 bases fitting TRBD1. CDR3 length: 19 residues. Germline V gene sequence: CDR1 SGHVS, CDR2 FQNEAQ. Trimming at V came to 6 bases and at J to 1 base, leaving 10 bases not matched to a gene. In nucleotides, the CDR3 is TGTGCCAGCAGTTGGCCGGGACAGGGGGCTATATCTGGGGCCAACGTCCTGACTTTC. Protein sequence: CASSWPGQGAISGANVLTF.

In nucleotides, the CDR3 is TGCAGCGTCGGACAGGGGATCGAGCAGTACTTC. This translates into CSVGQGIEQYF. This sequence joins TRBV29-1 and TRBJ2-7; 9 nucleotides agree with TRBD1. J was trimmed by 6 bases and V by 6 bases; bases with no gene match: 3. From germline, CDR1 is SQVTM and CDR2 ANQGSEA. This CDR3 has 11 amino acids.